The entry below gives a single T cell receptor beta chain sequence along with its context. The CDR3 runs 15 residues. V lost 3 bases and J lost 0, with 9 bases in between. Germline-derived CDR1 and CDR2 are SGHNT and YENEEA. This sample is drawn from a study of blood T cell repertoires in COVID-19. The overall study: The analysed material was cDNA or gDNA that came from T cells, B-cell-depleted T cells, or PBMCs.

The assay was immunoSEQ multiplex PCR, and TCRdb's table has in-frame clones only and misses some. This sample has more than 100,000 clones; around 80% occur once, and the top ten carry 16%. V and J are TRBV11-3 and TRBJ1-3; D gene unclear. Sequencing was performed on peripheral blood. The origin of this receptor is a man between 60 and 75 years old with active or convalescent COVID-19. DNA of the CDR3: TGTGCCAGCAGCTTTGGTAGCGCCTCTGGAAACACCATATATTTT. As protein: CASSFGSASGNTIYF.